This T cell receptor (beta chain) was retrieved from a study of identifying expanded T cells in peripheral blood. Study-wide points: About 1.3 clones differed between technical replicates, versus roughly 16 and 20 over time.

This clone was detected only once. Its antigen is not identified. Collection occurred without any documented infections or immune events in donors. This CDR3 contains 14 residues. J lost 1 base, V lost 4 bases, and 2 bases had no gene match. Germline loops: CDR1 LNHDA, CDR2 SQIVND (reference sequence). This table comes from immunoSEQ multiplex PCR, and its TCRdb copy is limited to in-frame clones, with some not included. The top ten hold about 8% of the sample, which has around 120,000 clones, roughly 90% seen once. The sequencing sample was made of blood. The clonotype originates from a person between 18 and 70 years old in good health. The J gene is TRBJ2-7, the V gene TRBV19, with TRBD1 identical over 9 bases. In DNA, the CDR3 is TGTGCCAGTAGTACTGGACAGGGGTCCTACGAGCAGTACTTC. Encoded protein: CASSTGQGSYEQYF.